The source of this T cell receptor (beta chain) is a study of OX40 agonist ivuxolimab in advanced cancers. Study overall: The drug used for patients, ivuxolimab, was an agonistic anti-OX40 (CD134) antibody. Whole-study results and caveats: More expanded clones were found, on average, in CD8+ than in CD4+ T cells. Blood T cells, both CD4+ and CD8+, expanded clonally by week 6 at 0.1 to 3.0 mg/kg.

Of note for this clone: What it recognizes is unknown.

Sequenced by immunoSEQ multiplex PCR; TCRdb stores in-frame clones only, minus some. The sample includes about 60,000 clones, about 90% of them seen just once. V shed 4 bases and J 5 bases; nucleotides not matched to a gene: 11. The CDR3 is made up of 16 amino acids. CDR1 and CDR2 (germline): MDHEN, SYDVKM. This clonotype was obtained from an adult with an advanced solid tumor such as melanoma, head and neck, liver or kidney cancer. The chain carries TRBV28 and TRBJ2-3; TRBD2 matches 8 bases. This sample comprised CD4+ or CD8+ T cells sorted from blood, obtained in a trial of the OX40 agonist ivuxolimab. The CDR3 loop is CASSSATGLARDTQYF. For the CDR3, the DNA is TGTGCCAGCAGTTCCGCCACCGGACTAGCAAGAGATACGCAGTATTTT.